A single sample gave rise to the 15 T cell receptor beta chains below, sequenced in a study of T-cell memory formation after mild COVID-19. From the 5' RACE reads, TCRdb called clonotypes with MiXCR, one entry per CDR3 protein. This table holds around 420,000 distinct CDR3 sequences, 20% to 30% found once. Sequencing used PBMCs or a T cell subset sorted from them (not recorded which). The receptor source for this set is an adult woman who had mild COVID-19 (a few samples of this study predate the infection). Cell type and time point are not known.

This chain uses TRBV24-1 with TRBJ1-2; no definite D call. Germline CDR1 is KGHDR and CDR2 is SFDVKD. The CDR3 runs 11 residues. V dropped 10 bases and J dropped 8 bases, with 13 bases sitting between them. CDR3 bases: TGTGCCACGGAGGGCAGCGAAGGCTACACCTTC. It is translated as CATEGSEGYTF.

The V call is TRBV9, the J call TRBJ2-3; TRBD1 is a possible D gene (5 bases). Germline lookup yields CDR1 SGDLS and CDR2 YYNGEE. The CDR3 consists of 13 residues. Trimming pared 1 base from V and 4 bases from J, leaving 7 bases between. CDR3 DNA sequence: TGTGCCAGCAGCGTAAGACAGCCAGATACGCAGTATTTT. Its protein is CASSVRQPDTQYF.

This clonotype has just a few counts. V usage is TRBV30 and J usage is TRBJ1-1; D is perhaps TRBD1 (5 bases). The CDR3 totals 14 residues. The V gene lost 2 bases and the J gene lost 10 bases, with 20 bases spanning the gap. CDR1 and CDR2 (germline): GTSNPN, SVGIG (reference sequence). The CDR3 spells CAWSMRLQGTGAFF. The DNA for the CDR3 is TGTGCCTGGAGTATGAGGTTACAAGGGACGGGAGCTTTCTTT.

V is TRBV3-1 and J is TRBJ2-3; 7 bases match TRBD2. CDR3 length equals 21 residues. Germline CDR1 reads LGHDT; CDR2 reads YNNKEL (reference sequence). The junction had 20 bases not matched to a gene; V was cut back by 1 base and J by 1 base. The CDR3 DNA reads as TGTGCCAGCAGCCAAGCGGGAACCGGGACTACCTCCGTCGCCGGCACAGATACGCAGTATTTT. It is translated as CASSQAGTGTTSVAGTDTQYF.

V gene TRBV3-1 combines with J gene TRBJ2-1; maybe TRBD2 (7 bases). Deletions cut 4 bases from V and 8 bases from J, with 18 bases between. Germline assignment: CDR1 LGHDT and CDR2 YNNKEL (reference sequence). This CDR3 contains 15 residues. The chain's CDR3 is CASSPRGRGTDEQFF. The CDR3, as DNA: TGTGCCAGCAGCCCTAGGGGGAGGGGTACGGATGAGCAGTTCTTC.

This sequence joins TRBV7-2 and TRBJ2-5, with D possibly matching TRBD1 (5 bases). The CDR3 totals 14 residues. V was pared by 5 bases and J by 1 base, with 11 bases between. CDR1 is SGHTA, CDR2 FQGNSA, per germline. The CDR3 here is CASSPVGLQETQYF. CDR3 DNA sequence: TGTGCCAGCAGCCCGGTGGGGCTCCAAGAGACCCAGTACTTC.

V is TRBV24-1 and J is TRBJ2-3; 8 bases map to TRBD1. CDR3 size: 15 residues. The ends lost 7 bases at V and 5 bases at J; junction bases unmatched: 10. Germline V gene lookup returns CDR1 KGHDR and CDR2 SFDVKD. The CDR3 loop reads CATRGKDRVIDTQYF. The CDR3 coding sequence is TGTGCCACCAGGGGAAAGGACAGGGTTATAGATACGCAGTATTTT.

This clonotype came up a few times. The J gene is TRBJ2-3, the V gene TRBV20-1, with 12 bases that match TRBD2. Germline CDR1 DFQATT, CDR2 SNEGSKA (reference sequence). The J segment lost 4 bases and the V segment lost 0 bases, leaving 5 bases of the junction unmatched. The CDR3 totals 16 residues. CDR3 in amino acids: CSAREWTSGIADTQYF. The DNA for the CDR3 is TGCAGTGCTAGAGAGTGGACTAGCGGGATCGCAGATACGCAGTATTTT.

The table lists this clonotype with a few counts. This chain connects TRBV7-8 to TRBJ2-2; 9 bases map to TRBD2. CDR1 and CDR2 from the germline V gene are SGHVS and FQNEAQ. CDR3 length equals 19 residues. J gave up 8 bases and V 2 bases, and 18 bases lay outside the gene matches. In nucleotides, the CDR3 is TGTGCCAGCAGCTTATTTTTGAGTAGCGGGAGAAGAAAAACTGGGGAGCTGTTTTTT. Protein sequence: CASSLFLSSGRRKTGELFF.

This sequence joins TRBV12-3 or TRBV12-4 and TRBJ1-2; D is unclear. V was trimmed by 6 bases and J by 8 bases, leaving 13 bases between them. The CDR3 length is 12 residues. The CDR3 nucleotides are TGTGCCAGCAGACAACCACCCGGGGGCTACACCTTC. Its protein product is CASRQPPGGYTF.

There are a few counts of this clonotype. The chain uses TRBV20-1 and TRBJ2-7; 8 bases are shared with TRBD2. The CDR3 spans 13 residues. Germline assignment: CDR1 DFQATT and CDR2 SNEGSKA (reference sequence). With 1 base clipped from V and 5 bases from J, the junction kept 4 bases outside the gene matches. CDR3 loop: CSARGGTRNEQYF. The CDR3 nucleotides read TGCAGTGCTAGAGGGGGGACTAGGAACGAGCAGTACTTC.

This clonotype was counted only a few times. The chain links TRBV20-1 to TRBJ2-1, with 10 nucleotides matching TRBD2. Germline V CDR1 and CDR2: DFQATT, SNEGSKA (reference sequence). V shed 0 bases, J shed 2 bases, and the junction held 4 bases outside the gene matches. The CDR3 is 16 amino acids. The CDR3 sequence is CSARDSLAGTYNEQFF. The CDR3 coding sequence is TGCAGTGCTAGAGATTCACTAGCGGGAACCTACAATGAGCAGTTCTTC.

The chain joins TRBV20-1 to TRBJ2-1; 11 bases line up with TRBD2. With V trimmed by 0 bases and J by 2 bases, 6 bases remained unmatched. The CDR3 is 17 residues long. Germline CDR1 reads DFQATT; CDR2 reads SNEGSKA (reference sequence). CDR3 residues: CSARDASGRLTYNEQFF. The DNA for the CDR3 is TGCAGTGCTAGAGATGCTAGCGGGAGGCTAACCTACAATGAGCAGTTCTTC.

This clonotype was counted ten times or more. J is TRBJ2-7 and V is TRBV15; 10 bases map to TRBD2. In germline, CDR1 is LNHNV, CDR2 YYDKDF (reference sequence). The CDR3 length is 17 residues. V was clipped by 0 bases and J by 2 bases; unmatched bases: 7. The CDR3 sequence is CATSRDLLAGVPYEQYF. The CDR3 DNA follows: TGTGCCACCAGCAGAGATCTGCTAGCGGGAGTGCCCTACGAGCAGTACTTC.

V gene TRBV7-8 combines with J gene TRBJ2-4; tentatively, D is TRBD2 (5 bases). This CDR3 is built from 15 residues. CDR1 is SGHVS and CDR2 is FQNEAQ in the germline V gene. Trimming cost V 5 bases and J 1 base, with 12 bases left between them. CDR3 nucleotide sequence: TGTGCCAGCAGCCCGACGACTACGGCCAAAAACATTCAGTACTTC. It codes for CASSPTTTAKNIQYF.